This T cell receptor beta chain was sequenced for a study of cytomegalovirus exposure and HLA in healthy donors. The table came from immunoSEQ multiplex PCR; TCRdb's copy has only in-frame clones and leaves some out. The sample includes about 130,000 clones, around nine tenths of them seen just once. General observations from the study: In a later analysis, first-cohort TCR clusters were found to tend to co-occur in the 120 or so validation repertoires. Published work reported that the classifier diagnosed cytomegalovirus status with high specificity and sensitivity.

A note on this clone: Its antigen remains unknown.

The germline CDR1 and CDR2 sequences are MDHEN and SYDVKM. This CDR3 comprises 16 residues. Trimming removed 5 bases from V and 6 bases from J, with 19 bases in between. This TCR derives from a man aged 25-40 years in good health and CMV-seronegative. J is TRBJ1-4 and V is TRBV28, with D tentatively TRBD1 (6 bases). Sequenced: PBMCs. In DNA, the CDR3 is TGTGCCAGCAGTCCCCGAGGGAGGGGGGTGTATGAAAAACTGTTTTTT. Translated: CASSPRGRGVYEKLFF.